These 3 T cell receptor beta chains share one sample of origin, sequenced in a study of cytomegalovirus exposure and HLA in healthy donors. Researchers ran the PCR with 60 Vbeta and 13 Jbeta primers. Method: immunoSEQ multiplex PCR; TCRdb's copy keeps in-frame clones and lacks some. The repertoire holds under 200,000 clones, with around four fifths as singletons. The sample consisted of PBMCs. These receptors were taken from a girl aged 2-9 years in good health and CMV-seropositive.

Here the CDR3 reads CASSLDTRTYNEQFF. The CDR3 DNA is TGTGCCAGCAGCTTAGATACTCGTACCTACAATGAGCAGTTCTTC. This chain joins TRBV7-6 and TRBJ2-1, with D hard to call. Germline loops: CDR1 SGHVS, CDR2 FNYEAQ. There are 15 residues in the CDR3. The V end was cut by 1 base, the J end by 2 bases, with 9 bases between.

The genes are TRBV19 and TRBJ2-3; TRBD1 aligns across 9 bases. J lost 2 bases, V lost 3 bases, and 12 bases had no gene match. Germline CDR1 reads LNHDA; CDR2 reads SQIVND (reference sequence). The CDR3 runs to 18 residues. The CDR3 coding sequence is TGTGCCAGTAGTATCACAAAGTGGGGACAGGGAGACACAGATACGCAGTATTTT. Protein: CASSITKWGQGDTDTQYF.

This rearrangement joins TRBV2 to TRBJ2-5, with D unclear. The J call may be wrong; the DNA end is better matched by TRBJ2-7. The CDR3 runs to 10 residues. Germline CDR1 reads SNHLY; CDR2 reads FYNNEI. The CDR3 loop is CASREYEQYF. The DNA of the CDR3 is TGTGCCAGCAGGGAATACGAGCAGTACTTC.